This T cell receptor (beta chain) is drawn from a study of identical twins. Study-level findings and limits: Among monozygotic twins, out-of-frame TCR alpha sharing exceeded what models predicted.

Note on this clonotype: Its matching antigen is unknown.

One entry per CDR3 protein results from TCRdb running MiXCR on the 5' RACE reads. The data contain some 600,000 distinct CDR3 sequences, just over 7% of them singletons. The germline V and J ends were trimmed by 1 base and 6 bases, with 13 bases remaining between them. The CDR3 has 14 amino acids. CDR1 and CDR2 (germline): SGHVS, FQNEAQ. The sample was also linked to a second study, of yellow fever vaccine responses in identical twins.

The sequencing input was PBMCs. The chain combines TRBV7-8 with TRBJ2-7, with D perhaps TRBD1 (5 bases). The source is a woman under 30 in good health. CDR3: CASSLEGPGREQYF. The DNA for the CDR3 is TGTGCCAGCAGCTTAGAGGGTCCAGGGCGCGAGCAGTACTTC.